Below, 12 T cell receptor beta chains from the same sample are listed, as sequenced in a study of molecular identifiers for immune sequencing clone quantification. TCRdb fed the PCR reads into MiXCR, producing one record per CDR3 protein. The sample consists of a few hundred thousand distinct CDR3 sequences, over 20% of them appearing once. Input material: naive CD8+ T cells from blood, with Jurkat cell RNA spiked in. Subset reported: FACS-sorted CD8+CD4-CCR7+CD45RA+ naive T cells. These receptors came from a human donor in good health. Some libraries in this study had Jurkat cell RNA spiked in.

This chain connects TRBV7-3 to TRBJ2-5; D call uncertain. V gave up 5 bases and J gave up 4 bases, with 14 bases separating them. Germline V gene lookup returns CDR1 SGHTA and CDR2 FQGTGA. CDR3 length: 14 amino acids. This CDR3 is CASSEAGDLETQYF. As DNA, the CDR3 is TGTGCCAGCAGCGAAGCTGGGGATTTAGAGACCCAGTACTTC.

This sequence joins TRBV12-3 or TRBV12-4 and TRBJ1-1; unclear D gene. Trimming removed 5 bases from V and 6 bases from J, with 19 bases in between. The CDR3 totals 15 residues. The CDR3 DNA sequence: TGTGCCAGCAGTAATAACGGGGTTATCGGGCCTGAAGCTTTCTTT. Translation: CASSNNGVIGPEAFF.

Comment on this clonotype: Germline is not matched at one junction end, which may reflect a read error. The V gene is TRBV7-9, the J gene TRBJ2-6; 16 bases align to TRBD2. The CDR3 loop spans 21 amino acids. Germline loops: CDR1 SEHNR, CDR2 FQNEAQ (reference sequence). The CDR3 DNA reads TGTGCCAGCAGATCACCGGGACTAGCGGGGGGGCTGAATCCTGGGGCCAACGTCCTGGCTTTC. As protein: CASRSPGLAGGLNPGANVLAF.

The chain carries TRBV30 and TRBJ1-1, with D perhaps matching TRBD1 (5 bases). The CDR3 consists of 14 residues. Germline CDR1 is GTSNPN and CDR2 is SVGIG (reference sequence). The V end was cut by 8 bases, the J end by 4 bases, with 20 bases between. Written as DNA, the CDR3 is TGTGCCACCCACCGGACAACGCGGAGCACTGAAGCTTTCTTT. Its translation is CATHRTTRSTEAFF.

As for this clonotype: This clone may be a read error of a much larger clone one base away. This rearrangement joins TRBV6-2 or TRBV6-3 to TRBJ2-5, with D perhaps TRBD1 (5 bases). Germline V lookup: CDR1 MNHEY, CDR2 SVGEGT. Trimming took off 4 bases at V and 0 bases at J, with 12 bases between the two ends. The CDR3 contains 15 residues. The CDR3 coding sequence is TGTGCCAGCAGTTTCCAGGGCCTGTACCAAGAGACCCAGTACTTC. Translating it yields CASSFQGLYQETQYF.

This clonotype occurred many times. The chain joins TRBV6-6 to TRBJ2-1, with a weak D call TRBD1 (6 bases). Germline CDR1 and CDR2: MNHNY and SVGAGI (reference sequence). V was cut by 2 bases and J by 7 bases, with 9 bases left in between. CDR3 length: 13 amino acids. The CDR3 DNA follows: TGTGCCAGCAGTTACGACAGGTGGAATGAGCAGTTCTTC. Translation gives CASSYDRWNEQFF.

The sample holds many counts of this clonotype. The chain recombines TRBV5-4 with TRBJ1-4, with 8 bases aligning to TRBD1. This CDR3 contains 12 residues. Germline V gene data show CDR1 as SGHNT and CDR2 as YYREEE (reference sequence). V was clipped by 4 bases and J by 11 bases; unmatched bases: 4. CDR3: CASSGTGGKLFF. CDR3 DNA sequence: TGTGCCAGCAGCGGGACAGGTGGGAAACTGTTTTTT.

This clonotype was counted between two and nine times. The chain joins TRBV11-2 to TRBJ2-1; D remains unclear. The germline V gene encodes CDR1 SGHAT and CDR2 FQNNGV. Trimming removed 4 bases at V and 9 bases at J, with 16 bases between. The CDR3 is made up of 14 amino acids. The CDR3 protein is CASSSQTLGPEQFF. Here the CDR3 DNA reads TGTGCCAGCAGCTCCCAGACCCTTGGGCCTGAGCAGTTCTTC.

This clonotype has more than one count but fewer than ten. The V call is TRBV5-6, the J call TRBJ2-7, with D maybe TRBD2 (6 bases). Germline CDR1 SGHDT, CDR2 YYEEEE. The CDR3 spans 13 residues. With 4 bases removed from V and 2 bases from J, the gap between germline ends came to 10 bases. CDR3 region: CASSRPGAYEQYF. CDR3 DNA sequence: TGTGCCAGCAGCAGACCGGGGGCCTACGAGCAGTACTTC.

Only a few counts were recorded for this clonotype. The rearrangement joins TRBV20-1 to TRBJ2-7; 9 nucleotides match TRBD1. This CDR3 comprises 15 residues. Germline CDR1 reads DFQATT; CDR2 reads SNEGSKA (reference sequence). V lost 3 bases to trimming and J lost 9 bases; unmatched junction nucleotides: 15. The CDR3 DNA is TGCAGTGCTAGCCCTCCGGGACAGGGTTTAAGCGGGCAGTACTTC. Translation gives CSASPPGQGLSGQYF.

The table lists this clonotype with a few counts. The chain couples TRBV4-3 to TRBJ1-6; TRBD1 is a possible D gene (5 bases). CDR3 size: 17 residues. Per the germline V gene, CDR1 is LGHNA and CDR2 is YSLEER. V was cut by 0 bases and J by 4 bases, with 13 bases left in between. CDR3: CASSQDLGTGYNSPLHF. For the CDR3, the DNA is TGCGCCAGCAGCCAAGATTTGGGGACGGGATATAATTCACCCCTCCACTTT.

This clonotype occurred many times. The chain combines TRBV4-3 with TRBJ1-5, with D possibly TRBD1 on 5 matching bases. Trimming pared 0 bases from V and 5 bases from J, leaving 14 bases between. This CDR3 contains 16 residues. Germline V gene lookup returns CDR1 LGHNA and CDR2 YSLEER. CDR3 sequence (DNA): TGCGCCAGCAGCCAAGATGGGGGAAATGGGCATCAGCCCCAGCATTTT. It encodes CASSQDGGNGHQPQHF.